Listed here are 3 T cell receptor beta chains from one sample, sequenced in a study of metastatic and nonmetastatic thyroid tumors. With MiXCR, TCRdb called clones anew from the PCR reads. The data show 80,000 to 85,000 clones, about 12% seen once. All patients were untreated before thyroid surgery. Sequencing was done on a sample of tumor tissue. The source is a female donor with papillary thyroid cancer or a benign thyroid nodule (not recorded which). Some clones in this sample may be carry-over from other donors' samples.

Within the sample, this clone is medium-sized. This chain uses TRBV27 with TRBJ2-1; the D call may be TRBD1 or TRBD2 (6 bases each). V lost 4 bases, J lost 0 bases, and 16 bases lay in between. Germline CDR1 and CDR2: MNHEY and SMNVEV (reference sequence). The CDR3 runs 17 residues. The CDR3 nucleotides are TGTGCCAGCAGTTCGGGGGCAGGTCCGAGCTCCTACAATGAGCAGTTCTTC. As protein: CASSSGAGPSSYNEQFF.

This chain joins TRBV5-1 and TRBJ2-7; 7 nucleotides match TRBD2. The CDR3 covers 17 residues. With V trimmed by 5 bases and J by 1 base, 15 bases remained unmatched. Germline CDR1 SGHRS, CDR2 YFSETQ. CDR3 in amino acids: CASRERDWGPTSYEQYF. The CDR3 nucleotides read TGCGCCAGCAGAGAGCGGGATTGGGGACCGACATCCTACGAGCAGTACTTC.

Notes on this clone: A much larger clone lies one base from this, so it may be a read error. The CDR3 coding sequence is TGCAGGGCCCAGGAGGGGGCGAACACAGATACGCAGTATTTT. Its protein product is CRAQEGANTDTQYF. This chain uses TRBV20-1 with TRBJ2-3; possibly TRBD1 for D (7 bases). The germline gives CDR1 DFQATT, CDR2 SNEGSKA (reference sequence). The CDR3 is made up of 14 amino acids.